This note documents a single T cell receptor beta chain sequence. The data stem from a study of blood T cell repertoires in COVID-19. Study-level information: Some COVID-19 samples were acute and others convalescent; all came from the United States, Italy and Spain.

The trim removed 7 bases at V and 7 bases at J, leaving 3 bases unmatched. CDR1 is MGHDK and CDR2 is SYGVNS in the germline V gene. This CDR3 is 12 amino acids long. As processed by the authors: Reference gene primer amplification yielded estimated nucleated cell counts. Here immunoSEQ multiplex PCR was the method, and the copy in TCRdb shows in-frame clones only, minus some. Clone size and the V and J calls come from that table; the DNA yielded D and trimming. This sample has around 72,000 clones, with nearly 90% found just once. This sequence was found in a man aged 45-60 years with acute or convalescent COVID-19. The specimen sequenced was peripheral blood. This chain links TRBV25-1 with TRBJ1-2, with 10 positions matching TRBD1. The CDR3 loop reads CASTGQGVGYTF. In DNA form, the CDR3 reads TGTGCCAGCACAGGACAGGGGGTTGGCTACACCTTC.